One sample yielded the 6 T cell receptor beta chains listed below, sequenced in a study of shared clonotypes between healthy human individuals. Assay used: immunoSEQ multiplex PCR; TCRdb lists only in-frame clones, some missing. Here the sample spans about 2.4 million clones, approximately 94% being singletons. The sequencing sample was made of naive CD4+ T cells from PBMCs. This sample's subset: CD45RA+ positively selected. The receptors shown here come from a young man in good health. Some clones in this sample may be carry-over from other donors' samples.

Notes on this clone: Other DNA sequences within the sample encode an identical CDR3. The CDR3 is CASSLGGEQYF. CDR3 nucleotides: TGTGCCAGCAGCTTAGGAGGCGAGCAGTACTTC. The chain has TRBV5-4 and TRBJ2-7, with D possibly being TRBD2 (5 bases). CDR3 length: 11 amino acids. CDR1 and CDR2 (germline): SGHNT, YYREEE (reference sequence). Deletions cut 2 bases from V and 6 bases from J, with 6 bases between.

This chain connects TRBV5-1 to TRBJ2-7; perhaps TRBD1 as D (6 bases). CDR1 is SGHRS, CDR2 YFSETQ, per germline. Trimming shortened V by 2 bases and J by 5 bases, and 11 bases separated the two germline ends. The CDR3 totals 13 residues. DNA of the CDR3: TGCGCCAGCAGCTTATCAGGGGACAACGAGCAGTACTTC. Translated: CASSLSGDNEQYF.

V and J are TRBV7-9 and TRBJ2-1, with D maybe TRBD1 (5 bases). V was cut by 5 bases and J by 0 bases, with 14 bases left in between. This CDR3 has 16 amino acids. Germline CDR1 reads SEHNR; CDR2 reads FQNEAQ (reference sequence). DNA of the CDR3: TGTGCCAGCAGCACAACAGGCGGACACTCCTACAATGAGCAGTTCTTC. This gives the protein CASSTTGGHSYNEQFF.

This clone was found once. The genes are TRBV5-1 and TRBJ2-7; 7 positions match TRBD1. V dropped 4 bases and J dropped 6; count of bases not matched to a gene: 7. Looked up from germline, CDR1 is SGHRS and CDR2 is YFSETQ. This CDR3 spans 13 amino acids. The DNA of the CDR3 is TGCGCCAGCAGCCCGGGACAGCTCGGCGAGCAGTACTTC. Translation: CASSPGQLGEQYF.

The rearrangement links TRBV5-1 to TRBJ2-7; D uncertain. The CDR3 extends over 14 amino acids. Germline V gene lookup returns CDR1 SGHRS and CDR2 YFSETQ. With 0 bases removed from V and 6 bases from J, the gap between germline ends came to 13 bases. Written as DNA, the CDR3 is TGCGCCAGCAGCTTGGGTCCAGTCCTCGCCGAGCAGTACTTC. Amino acid sequence: CASSLGPVLAEQYF.

Of note for this clone: This same CDR3 is encoded by further DNA sequences in the sample. The V and J genes are TRBV20-1 and TRBJ2-1; no clear D gene. Trimming cost V 3 bases and J 8 bases, with 2 bases left between them. The V gene's germline CDR1 is DFQATT and CDR2 SNEGSKA (reference sequence). The CDR3 loop spans 9 amino acids. The CDR3 nucleotides read TGCAGTGCTAGTCATGAGCAGTTCTTC. Protein product: CSASHEQFF.